Described below is a single T cell receptor (beta chain) sequence and its context. The antigen is not known. The CDR3 regions of TCR beta were amplified from RNA transcripts. A set of HTBI primers served as the primers for a first-round RT-PCR of the TCR CDR3. Each CDR3 protein gets one entry after TCRdb re-called the multiplex PCR reads with MiXCR. The table lists approximately 720,000 distinct CDR3 sequences, around 19% of them singletons, with 15% to 20% in the top ten. Germline lookup yields CDR1 GTSNPN and CDR2 SVGIG (reference sequence). V was trimmed by 4 bases and J by 7 bases, leaving 16 bases between them. The CDR3 is 13 amino acids. The patients, who ranged from 18 to 65 in age, presented with newly diagnosed hyperthyroidism lasting under 2 months. This sample stems from a study of T cells in Graves' hyperthyroidism and ophthalmopathy. Study at large: Once the initial diagnosis was made, peripheral blood was obtained before any treatment. Study-wide results and limits: Patients with ophthalmopathy were separated from those with stable hyperthyroidism by a 13 V-J model.

The sequence derives from a woman aged 45-60 years with Graves' hyperthyroidism that later progressed to Graves' ophthalmopathy. The chain has TRBV30 and TRBJ1-2; the D is unclear. Material for sequencing was blood. Here the CDR3 DNA reads TGTGCCTGGATAGGCAGCGACTATGTTGGCTACACCTTC. Translation gives CAWIGSDYVGYTF. The full variable domain, completed using reference TRBV30 and TRBJ1-2, is SQTIHQWPATLVQPVGSPLSLECTVEGTSNPNLYWYRQAAGRGLQLLFYSVGIGQISSEVPQNLSASRPQDRQFILSSKKLLLSDSGFYLCAWIGSDYVGYTFGSGTRLTVV.